This T cell receptor beta chain was recovered during a study of breast tumors, draining lymph nodes, adjacent tissues. General study points: The data were judged consistent with most tumor T cells coming from lymph node and expanding in tumor. Tumor repertoires ranked between lymph nodes and nontumor tissue in diversity, with V and J gene preferences.

The lymph nodes were axillary draining lymph nodes from breast cancer patients. This clonotype was found many times. Its antigen remains unknown. Via MiXCR, TCRdb re-called the multiplex PCR reads, giving one row per CDR3 protein. The sample includes about 130,000 distinct CDR3 sequences, around 21% of them seen just once. Sequences were obtained from axillary lymph node tissue. This TCR derives from a female donor with breast cancer. Some clones in this sample may be carry-over from other donors' samples.

The CDR3 sequence: CSASDSERGTDTQYF. CDR3 DNA sequence: TGCAGTGCTAGCGACTCCGAAAGGGGCACAGATACGCAGTATTTT. This chain joins TRBV20-1 and TRBJ2-3; D is uncertain. The length of the CDR3 is 15 residues. V dropped 3 bases and J dropped 1 base, with 14 bases sitting between them. Germline V CDR1 and CDR2: DFQATT, SNEGSKA (reference sequence).